The clone carrying this TCR beta chain has more than one count but fewer than ten. Its cognate antigen is unknown. This entry is derived from a study of blood T cells in healthy people across ages. Study-wide results and limits: Roughly linear declines in TCR beta diversity per million T cells occurred with age. More naive CD4+ cells and higher diversity marked long-lived donors relative to aged donors.

They isolated at least 6.5 million PBMCs from each sample. Extraction of total RNA produced a minimum of 5 micrograms from each sample. For the second PCR, which ran for about 6 to 11 cycles, a sample-barcoded 5' primer and a J-beta primer mix were used. TCRdb independently ran MiXCR on the 5' RACE reads; one entry per CDR3 protein. The profile shows approximately 850,000 distinct CDR3 sequences, around two fifths of them singletons. V dropped 4 bases and J dropped 3 bases, with 10 bases sitting between them. The CDR3 consists of 13 residues. Germline assignment: CDR1 MGHDK and CDR2 SYGVNS. The sequencing sample was made of blood. The source is a man aged 55 to 69 in good health. The chain couples TRBV25-1 to TRBJ2-7, with a possible D match to TRBD2 (6 bases). As DNA, the CDR3 is TGTGCCAGCAGTGCGGAGGGGAGCTACGAGCAGTACTTC. This sequence encodes CASSAEGSYEQYF.